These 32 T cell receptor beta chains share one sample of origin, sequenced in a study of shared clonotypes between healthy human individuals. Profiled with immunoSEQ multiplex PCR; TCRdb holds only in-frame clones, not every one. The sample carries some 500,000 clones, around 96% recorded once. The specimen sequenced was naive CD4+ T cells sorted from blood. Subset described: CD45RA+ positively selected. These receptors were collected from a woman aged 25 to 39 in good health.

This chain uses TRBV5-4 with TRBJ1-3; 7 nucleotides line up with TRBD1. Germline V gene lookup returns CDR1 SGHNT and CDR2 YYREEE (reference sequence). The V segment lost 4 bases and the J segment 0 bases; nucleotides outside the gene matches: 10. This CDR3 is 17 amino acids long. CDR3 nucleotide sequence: TGTGCCAGCAGCGGGGGGGAACAGGGGAACTCTGGAAACACCATATATTTT. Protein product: CASSGGEQGNSGNTIYF.

The CDR3 is CSVILDTQYF. The DNA for the CDR3 is TGCAGCGTTATTCTAGATACGCAGTATTTT. The chain is built from TRBV29-1 and TRBJ2-3; no firm D call. The V and J ends lost 5 bases and 5 bases respectively, with 5 bases between them. This CDR3 contains 10 residues. Germline CDR1 is SQVTM and CDR2 is ANQGSEA.

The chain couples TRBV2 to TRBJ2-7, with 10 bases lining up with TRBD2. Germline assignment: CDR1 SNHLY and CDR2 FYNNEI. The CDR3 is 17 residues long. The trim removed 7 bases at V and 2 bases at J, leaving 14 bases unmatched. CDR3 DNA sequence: TGTGCCAGCACTAGGTCGAGCGGGAGGGCCGCCACCTACGAGCAGTACTTC. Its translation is CASTRSSGRAATYEQYF.

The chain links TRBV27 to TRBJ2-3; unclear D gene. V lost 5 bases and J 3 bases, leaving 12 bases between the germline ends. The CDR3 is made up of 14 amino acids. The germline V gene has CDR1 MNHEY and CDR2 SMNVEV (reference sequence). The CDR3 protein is CASSPDPRTDTQYF. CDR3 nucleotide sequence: TGTGCCAGCAGTCCGGACCCCCGGACAGATACGCAGTATTTT.

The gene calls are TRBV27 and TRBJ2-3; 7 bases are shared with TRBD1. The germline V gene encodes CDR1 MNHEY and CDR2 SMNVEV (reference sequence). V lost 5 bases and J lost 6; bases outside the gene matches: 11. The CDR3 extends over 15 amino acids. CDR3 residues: CASSPGTDLTDTQYF. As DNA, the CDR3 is TGTGCCAGCAGTCCGGGGACAGACCTCACGGATACGCAGTATTTT.

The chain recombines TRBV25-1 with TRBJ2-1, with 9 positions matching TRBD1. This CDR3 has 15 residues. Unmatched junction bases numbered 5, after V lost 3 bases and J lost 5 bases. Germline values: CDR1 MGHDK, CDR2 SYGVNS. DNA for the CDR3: TGTGCCAGCAGTGATCCGGGACAGGGAAACAATGAGCAGTTCTTC. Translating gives CASSDPGQGNNEQFF. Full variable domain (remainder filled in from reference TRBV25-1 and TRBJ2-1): EADIYQTPRYLVIGTGKKITLECSQTMGHDKMYWYQQDPGMELHLIHYSYGVNSTEKGDLSSESTVSRIRTEHFPLTLESARPSHTSQYLCASSDPGQGNNEQFFGPGTRLTVL.

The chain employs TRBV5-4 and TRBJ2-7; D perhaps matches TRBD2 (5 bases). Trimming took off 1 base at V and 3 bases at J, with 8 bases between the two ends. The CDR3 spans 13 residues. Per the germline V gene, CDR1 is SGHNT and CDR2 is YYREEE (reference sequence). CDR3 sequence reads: CASSLFGVYEQYF. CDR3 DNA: TGTGCCAGCAGCTTGTTCGGGGTCTACGAGCAGTACTTC.

Here the CDR3 reads CASSTKGQENYGYTF. Here the CDR3 DNA reads TGTGCCAGCAGCACCAAGGGTCAGGAAAACTATGGCTACACCTTC. The V and J genes are TRBV5-4 and TRBJ1-2; no firm D call. The germline gives CDR1 SGHNT, CDR2 YYREEE (reference sequence). V was shortened by 4 bases and J by 2 bases, with 15 bases between the two germline ends. This CDR3 is 15 amino acids long. Full variable domain (rest looked up from reference TRBV5-4 and TRBJ1-2): ETGVTQSPTHLIKTRGQQVTLRCSSQSGHNTVSWYQQALGQGPQFIFQYYREEENGRGNFPPRFSGLQFPNYSSELNVNALELDDSALYLCASSTKGQENYGYTFGSGTRLTVV.

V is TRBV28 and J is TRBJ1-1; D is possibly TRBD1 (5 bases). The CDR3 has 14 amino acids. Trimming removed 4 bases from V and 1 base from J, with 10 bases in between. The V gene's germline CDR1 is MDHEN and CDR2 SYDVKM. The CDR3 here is CASSSGLPNTEAFF. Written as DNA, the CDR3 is TGTGCCAGCAGTTCAGGGCTACCGAACACTGAAGCTTTCTTT. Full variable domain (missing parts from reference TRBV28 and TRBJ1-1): DVKVTQSSRYLVKRTGEKVFLECVQDMDHENMFWYRQDPGLGLRLIYFSYDVKMKEKGDIPEGYSVSREKKERFSLILESASTNQTSMYLCASSSGLPNTEAFFGQGTRLTVV.

The CDR3 DNA reads TGTGCCAGCAGCCGGGGACAACTCTCCTCCTACGAGCAGTACTTC. Its protein product is CASSRGQLSSYEQYF. The rearrangement uses TRBV5-8 and TRBJ2-7, with TRBD1 as a possible D gene (6 bases). V dropped 4 bases and J dropped 0 bases, with 14 bases sitting between them. The CDR3 spans 15 residues. Germline CDR1 is SGHTS and CDR2 is YDEGEE.

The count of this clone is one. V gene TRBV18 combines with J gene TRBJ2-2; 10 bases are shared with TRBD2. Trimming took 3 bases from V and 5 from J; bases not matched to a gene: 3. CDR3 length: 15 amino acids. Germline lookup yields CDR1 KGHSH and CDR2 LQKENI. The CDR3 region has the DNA TGTGCCAGCTCACCGGGACTAGCGCAAACCGGGGAGCTGTTTTTT. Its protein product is CASSPGLAQTGELFF.

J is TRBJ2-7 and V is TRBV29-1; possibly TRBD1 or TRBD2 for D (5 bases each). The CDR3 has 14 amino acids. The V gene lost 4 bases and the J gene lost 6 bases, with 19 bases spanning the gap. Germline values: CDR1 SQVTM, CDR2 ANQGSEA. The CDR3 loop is CSVVADTGASEQYF. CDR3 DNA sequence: TGCAGCGTTGTGGCTGATACCGGGGCCTCCGAGCAGTACTTC.

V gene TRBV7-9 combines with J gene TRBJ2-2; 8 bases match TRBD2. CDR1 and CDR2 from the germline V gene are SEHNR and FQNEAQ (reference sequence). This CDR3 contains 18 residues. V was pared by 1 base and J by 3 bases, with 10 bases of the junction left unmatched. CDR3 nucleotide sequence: TGTGCCAGCAGCTTAGGGGCCGGGATAGCGGGGTACACCGGGGAGCTGTTTTTT. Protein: CASSLGAGIAGYTGELFF. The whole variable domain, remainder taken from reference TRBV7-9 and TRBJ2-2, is DTGVSQNPRHKITKRGQNVTFRCDPISEHNRLYWYRQTLGQGPEFLTYFQNEAQLEKSRLLSDRFSAERPKGSFSTLEIQRTEQGDSAMYLCASSLGAGIAGYTGELFFGEGSRLTVL.

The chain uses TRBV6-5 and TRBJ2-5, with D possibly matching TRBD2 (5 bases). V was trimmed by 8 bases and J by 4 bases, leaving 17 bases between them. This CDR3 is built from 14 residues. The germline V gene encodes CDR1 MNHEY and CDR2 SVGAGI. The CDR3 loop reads CASQTLLGAETQYF. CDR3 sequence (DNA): TGTGCCAGCCAAACCCTGCTGGGAGCAGAGACCCAGTACTTC.

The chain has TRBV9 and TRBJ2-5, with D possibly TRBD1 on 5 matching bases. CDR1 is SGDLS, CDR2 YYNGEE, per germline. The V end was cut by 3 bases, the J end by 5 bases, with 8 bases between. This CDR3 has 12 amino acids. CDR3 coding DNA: TGTGCCAGCAGCGACAAGGGGGAGACCCAGTACTTC. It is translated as CASSDKGETQYF. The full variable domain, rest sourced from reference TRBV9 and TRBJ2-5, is DSGVTQTPKHLITATGQRVTLRCSPRSGDLSVYWYQQSLDQGLQFLIQYYNGEERAKGNILERFSAQQFPDLHSELNLSSLELGDSALYFCASSDKGETQYFGPGTRLLVL.

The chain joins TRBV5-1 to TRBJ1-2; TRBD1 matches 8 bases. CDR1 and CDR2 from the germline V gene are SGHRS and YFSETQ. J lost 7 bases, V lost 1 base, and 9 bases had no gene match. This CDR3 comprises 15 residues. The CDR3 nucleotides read TGCGCCAGCAGCTTGCGTCCAGGGGGCGAGGGTGGCTACACCTTC. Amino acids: CASSLRPGGEGGYTF.

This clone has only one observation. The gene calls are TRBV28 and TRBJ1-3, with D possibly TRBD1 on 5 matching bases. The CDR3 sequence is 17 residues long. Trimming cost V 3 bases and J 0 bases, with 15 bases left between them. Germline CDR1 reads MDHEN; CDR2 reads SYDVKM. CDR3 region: CASSFFDSLISGNTIYF. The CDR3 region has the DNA TGTGCCAGCAGTTTTTTCGACAGCCTGATCTCTGGAAACACCATATATTTT.

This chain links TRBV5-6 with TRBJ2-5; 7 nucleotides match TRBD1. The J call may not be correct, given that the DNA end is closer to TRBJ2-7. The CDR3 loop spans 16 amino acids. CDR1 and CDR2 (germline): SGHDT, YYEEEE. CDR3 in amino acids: CASSLQGGAPFYEQYF. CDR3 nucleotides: TGTGCCAGCAGCTTGCAAGGGGGCGCGCCCTTCTACGAGCAGTACTTC.

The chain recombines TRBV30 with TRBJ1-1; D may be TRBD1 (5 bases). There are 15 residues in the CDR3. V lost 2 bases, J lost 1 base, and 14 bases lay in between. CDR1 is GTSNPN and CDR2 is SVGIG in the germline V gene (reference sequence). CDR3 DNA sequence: TGTGCCTGGAGTCCCCGGGGCAGGGCGAACACTGAAGCTTTCTTT. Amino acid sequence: CAWSPRGRANTEAFF.

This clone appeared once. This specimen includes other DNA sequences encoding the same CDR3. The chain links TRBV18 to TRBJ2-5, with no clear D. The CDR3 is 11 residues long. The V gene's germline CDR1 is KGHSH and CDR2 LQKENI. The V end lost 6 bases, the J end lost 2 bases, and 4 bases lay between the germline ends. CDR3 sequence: CASSAQETQYF. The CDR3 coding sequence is TGTGCCAGCTCCGCTCAAGAGACCCAGTACTTC.

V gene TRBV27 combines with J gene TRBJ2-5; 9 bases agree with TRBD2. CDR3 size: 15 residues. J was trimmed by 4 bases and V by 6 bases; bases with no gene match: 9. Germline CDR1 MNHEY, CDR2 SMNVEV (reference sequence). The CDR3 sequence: CASSPRSSGIETQYF. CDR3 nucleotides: TGTGCCAGCAGCCCACGGTCTAGCGGGATAGAGACCCAGTACTTC.

The CDR3 sequence is CASSENDRAGELFF. The DNA for the CDR3 is TGTGCCAGCAGTGAGAACGACAGGGCCGGGGAGCTGTTTTTT. The chain links TRBV28 to TRBJ2-2; 7 nucleotides agree with TRBD1. The trim removed 5 bases at V and 6 bases at J, leaving 6 bases unmatched. The germline gives CDR1 MDHEN, CDR2 SYDVKM. The CDR3 consists of 14 residues.

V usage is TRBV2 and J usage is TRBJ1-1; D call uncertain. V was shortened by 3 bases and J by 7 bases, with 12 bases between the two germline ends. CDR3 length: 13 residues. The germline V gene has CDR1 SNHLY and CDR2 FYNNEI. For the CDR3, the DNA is TGTGCCAGCAGTGACCTTGGTCAGAATGAAGCTTTCTTT. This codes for CASSDLGQNEAFF. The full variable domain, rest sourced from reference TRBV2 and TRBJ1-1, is EPEVTQTPSHQVTQMGQEVILRCVPISNHLYFYWYRQILGQKVEFLVSFYNNEISEKSEIFDDQFSVERPDGSNFTLKIRSTKLEDSAMYFCASSDLGQNEAFFGQGTRLTVV.

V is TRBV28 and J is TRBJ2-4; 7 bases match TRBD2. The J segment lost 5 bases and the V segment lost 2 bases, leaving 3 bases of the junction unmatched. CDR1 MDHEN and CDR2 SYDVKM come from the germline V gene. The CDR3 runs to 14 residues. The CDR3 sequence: CASSLRGGENIQYF. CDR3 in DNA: TGTGCCAGCAGTTTACGCGGGGGAGAAAACATTCAGTACTTC.

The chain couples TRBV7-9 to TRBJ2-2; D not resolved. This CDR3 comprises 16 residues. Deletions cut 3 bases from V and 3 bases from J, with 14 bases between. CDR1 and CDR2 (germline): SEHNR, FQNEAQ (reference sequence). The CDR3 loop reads CASSLKALAHTGELFF. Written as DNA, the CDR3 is TGTGCCAGCAGCTTGAAGGCTTTAGCTCACACCGGGGAGCTGTTTTTT.

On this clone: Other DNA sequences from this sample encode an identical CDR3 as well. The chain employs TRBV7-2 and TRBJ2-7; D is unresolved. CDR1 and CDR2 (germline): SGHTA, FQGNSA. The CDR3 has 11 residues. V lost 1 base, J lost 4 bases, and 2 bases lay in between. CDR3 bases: TGTGCCAGCAGCTTAGTATACGAGCAGTACTTC. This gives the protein CASSLVYEQYF. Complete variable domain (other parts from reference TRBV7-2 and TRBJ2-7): GAGVSQSPSNKVTEKGKDVELRCDPISGHTALYWYRQSLGQGLEFLIYFQGNSAPDKSGLPSDRFSAERTGGSVSTLTIQRTQQEDSAVYLCASSLVYEQYFGPGTRLTVT.

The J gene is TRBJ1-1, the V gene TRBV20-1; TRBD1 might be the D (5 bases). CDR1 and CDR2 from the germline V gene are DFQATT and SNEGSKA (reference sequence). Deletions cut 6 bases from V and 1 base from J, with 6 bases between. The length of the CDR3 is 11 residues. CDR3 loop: CSAQGNTEAFF. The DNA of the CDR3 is TGCAGTGCCCAGGGGAACACTGAAGCTTTCTTT.

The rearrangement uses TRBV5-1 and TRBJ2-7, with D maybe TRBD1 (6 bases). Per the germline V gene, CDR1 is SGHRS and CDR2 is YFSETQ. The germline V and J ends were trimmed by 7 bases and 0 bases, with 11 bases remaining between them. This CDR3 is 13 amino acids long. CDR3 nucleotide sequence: TGCGCCAGCCGTTCGGACAGCTCCTACGAGCAGTACTTC. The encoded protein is CASRSDSSYEQYF.

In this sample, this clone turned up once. The CDR3 DNA follows: TGTGCCAGCAGCACCGGGACAGGGGAGGAAAAACTGTTTTTT. Protein product: CASSTGTGEEKLFF. This rearrangement joins TRBV28 to TRBJ1-4; 10 bases agree with TRBD1. The CDR3 runs 14 residues. J was trimmed by 8 bases and V by 6 bases; bases with no gene match: 6. The germline V gene encodes CDR1 MDHEN and CDR2 SYDVKM. Variable domain in full (rest from reference TRBV28 and TRBJ1-4): DVKVTQSSRYLVKRTGEKVFLECVQDMDHENMFWYRQDPGLGLRLIYFSYDVKMKEKGDIPEGYSVSREKKERFSLILESASTNQTSMYLCASSTGTGEEKLFFGSGTQLSVL.

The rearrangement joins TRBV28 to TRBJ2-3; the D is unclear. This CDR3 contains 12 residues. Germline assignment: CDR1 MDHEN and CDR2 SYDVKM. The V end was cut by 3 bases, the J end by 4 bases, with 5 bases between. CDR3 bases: TGTGCCAGCAGTTTTCCCCCAGATACGCAGTATTTT. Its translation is CASSFPPDTQYF.

The CDR3 bases are TGCGCCAGCAACAAAGGAGGGTCCCCCAACACTGAAGCTTTCTTT. Its translation: CASNKGGSPNTEAFF. The chain uses TRBV5-1 and TRBJ1-1, with D uncertain. CDR3 length: 15 residues. Germline lookup yields CDR1 SGHRS and CDR2 YFSETQ. The V gene lost 6 bases and the J gene lost 2 bases, with 17 bases spanning the gap.

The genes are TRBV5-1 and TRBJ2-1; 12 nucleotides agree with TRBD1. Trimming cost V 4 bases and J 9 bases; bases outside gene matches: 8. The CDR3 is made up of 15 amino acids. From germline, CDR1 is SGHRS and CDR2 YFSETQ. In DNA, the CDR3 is TGCGCCAGCAGCACGCTGGGACAGGGGGCGGGTGAGCAGTTCTTC. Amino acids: CASSTLGQGAGEQFF.